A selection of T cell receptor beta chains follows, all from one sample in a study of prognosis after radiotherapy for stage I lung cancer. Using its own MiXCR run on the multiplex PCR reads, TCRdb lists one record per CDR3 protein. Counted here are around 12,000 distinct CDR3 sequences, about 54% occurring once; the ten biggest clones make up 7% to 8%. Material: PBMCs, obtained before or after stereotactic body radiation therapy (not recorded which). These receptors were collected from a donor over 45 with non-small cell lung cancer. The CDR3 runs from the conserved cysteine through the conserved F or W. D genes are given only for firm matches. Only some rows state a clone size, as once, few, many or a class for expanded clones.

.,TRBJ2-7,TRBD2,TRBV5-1,CASSSGLAGTIYEQYF,TGCGCCAGCAGCTCCGGACTAGCGGGGACTATCTACGAGCAGTACTTC
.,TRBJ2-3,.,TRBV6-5,CASSSYRGSVASTDTQYF,TGTGCCAGCAGTTCCTACCGAGGATCAGTGGCTAGCACAGATACGCAGTATTTT
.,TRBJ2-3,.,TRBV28,CASSLKGTDTQYF,TGTGCCAGCAGTTTAAAGGGCACAGATACGCAGTATTTT
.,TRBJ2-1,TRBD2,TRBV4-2,CASSQATSGNNEQFF,TGTGCCAGCAGCCAAGCGACTAGCGGGAACAATGAGCAGTTCTTC
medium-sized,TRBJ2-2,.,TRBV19,CASGRDTRNTGELFF,TGTGCCAGTGGCCGGGACACGAGGAACACCGGGGAGCTGTTTTTT
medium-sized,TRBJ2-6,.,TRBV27,CASSESSGANVLTF,TGTGCCAGCAGCGAAAGCTCTGGGGCCAACGTCCTGACTTTC
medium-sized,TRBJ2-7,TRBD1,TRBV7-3,CASSSNNRDSDYEQYF,TGTGCCAGCAGCTCCAATAACCGGGACAGCGATTACGAGCAGTACTTC
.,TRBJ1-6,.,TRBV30,CAWSPPLYDSHSYNSPLHF,TGTGCCTGGAGCCCCCCCCTCTACGACAGCCACTCCTATAATTCACCCCTCCACTTT
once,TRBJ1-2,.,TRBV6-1,CAIGARGNPSGGYTF,TGTGCCATCGGCGCAAGGGGTAATCCTTCGGGTGGCTACACCTTC
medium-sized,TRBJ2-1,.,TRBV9,CASSVANWGEQFF,TGTGCCAGCAGCGTAGCCAATTGGGGTGAGCAGTTCTTC
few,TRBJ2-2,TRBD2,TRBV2,CASSVSGGSGELFF,TGTGCCAGCAGTGTCAGCGGGGGATCCGGGGAGCTGTTTTTT
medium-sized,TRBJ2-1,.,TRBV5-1,CASSLSGTGDFYNEQFF,TGCGCCAGCAGCCTATCGGGGACGGGAGACTTCTACAATGAGCAGTTCTTC
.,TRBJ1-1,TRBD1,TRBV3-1,CASSKQGTEAFF,TGTGCCAGCAGCAAACAGGGGACTGAAGCTTTCTTT
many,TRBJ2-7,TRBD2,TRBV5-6,CASSNDLREGPDHF,TGTGCCAGCAGCAATGATTTAAGGGAGGGCCCCGACCACTTC
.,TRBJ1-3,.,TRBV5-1,CASSLDGGGGNTIYF,TGCGCCAGCAGCTTGGATGGTGGAGGAGGAAACACCATATATTTT
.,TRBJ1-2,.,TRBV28,CASSPQGFGDYGYTF,TGTGCCAGCAGTCCCCAGGGGTTTGGAGACTATGGCTACACCTTC
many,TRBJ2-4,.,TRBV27,CASSLGLPRRLGAKNIQYF,TGTGCCAGCAGTTTAGGACTACCCCGACGTTTAGGAGCCAAAAACATTCAGTACTTC
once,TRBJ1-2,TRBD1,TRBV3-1,CASSQAQGRTGERGCTF,TGTGCCAGCAGCCAAGCACAGGGGCGTACGGGGGAAAGGGGCTGCACCTTC
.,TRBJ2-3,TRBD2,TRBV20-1,CSARGRTSGTDTQYF,TGCAGTGCTAGAGGTCGGACTAGCGGCACAGATACGCAGTATTTT
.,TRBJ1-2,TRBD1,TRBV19,CASSISRTGNYGYTF,TGTGCCAGTAGTATCTCCCGGACAGGGAACTATGGCTACACCTTC
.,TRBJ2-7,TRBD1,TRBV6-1,CASSAGTGGYEQYF,TGTGCCAGCAGTGCCGGGACAGGGGGCTACGAGCAGTACTTC
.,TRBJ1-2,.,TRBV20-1,CSARRLNYGYTF,TGCAGTGCCAGGAGACTTAACTATGGCTACACCTTC
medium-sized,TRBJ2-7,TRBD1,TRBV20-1,CSANGPGGIEQYF,TGCAGTGCTAACGGTCCAGGGGGCATCGAGCAGTACTTC
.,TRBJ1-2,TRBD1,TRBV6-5,CASSYSRTGGGYGHTF,TGTGCCAGCAGTTATTCTCGGACAGGGGGCGGCTATGGCCACACCTTC
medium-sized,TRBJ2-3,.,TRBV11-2,CASSWRTDTQYF,TGTGCCAGCAGCTGGCGGACAGATACGCAGTATTTT
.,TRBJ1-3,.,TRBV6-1,CASNGCGSGNTIYF,TGTGCCAGCAACGGATGTGGCTCTGGAAACACCATATATTTT
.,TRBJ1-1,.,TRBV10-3,CAIGLRGTEDFF,TGCGCCATCGGCCTTAGGGGAACTGAAGATTTCTTT
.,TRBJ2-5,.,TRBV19,CASTSNGETQYF,TGTGCCAGTACGAGCAATGGAGAGACCCAGTACTTC
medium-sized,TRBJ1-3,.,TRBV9,CASSVNDGGEGSGNTIYF,TGTGCCAGCAGCGTCAACGACGGGGGCGAAGGGTCTGGAAACACCATATATTTT
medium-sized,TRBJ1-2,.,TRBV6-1,CASSFQGANYGYTF,TGTGCCAGCAGCTTCCAGGGTGCGAATTATGGCTACACCTTC
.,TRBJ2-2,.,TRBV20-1,CSAGVADPGELFF,TGCAGTGCTGGGGTAGCCGACCCCGGGGAGCTGTTTTTT
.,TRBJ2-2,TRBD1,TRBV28,CASSLTGLIPGELFF,TGTGCCAGCAGTTTGACAGGGTTGATCCCCGGGGAGCTGTTTTTT
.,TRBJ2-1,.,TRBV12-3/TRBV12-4,CASSSRGNEQFF,TGTGCCAGCAGTTCTAGGGGGAATGAGCAGTTCTTC
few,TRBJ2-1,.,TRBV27,CARSGGLDEQFF,TGTGCCAGGTCTGGGGGTCTGGATGAGCAGTTCTTC
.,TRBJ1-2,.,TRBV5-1,CASSPDTHYGYTF,TGCGCCAGCAGCCCCGACACCCACTATGGCTACACCTTC
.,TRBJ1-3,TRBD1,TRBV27,CASSSTGVGNTIYF,TGTGCCAGCAGTTCAACAGGGGTAGGAAACACCATATATTTT
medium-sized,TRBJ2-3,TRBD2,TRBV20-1,CSAGPVGGGTDTQYF,TGCAGTGCAGGTCCGGTTGGGGGGGGCACAGATACGCAGTATTTT
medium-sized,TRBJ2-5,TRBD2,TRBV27,CASTGGRAGQETQYF,TGTGCCAGCACGGGCGGGAGGGCCGGGCAAGAGACCCAGTACTTC
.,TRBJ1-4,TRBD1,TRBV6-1,CASSEDTGGNEKLFF,TGTGCCAGCAGTGAAGACACAGGGGGAAATGAAAAACTGTTTTTT
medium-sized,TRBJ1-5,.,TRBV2,CASRTDISNQPQHF,TGTGCCAGCAGGACTGACATTAGCAATCAGCCCCAGCATTTT
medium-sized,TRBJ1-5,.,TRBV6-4,CASRDNYNQPQHF,TGTGCCAGCAGGGACAACTACAATCAGCCCCAGCATTTT
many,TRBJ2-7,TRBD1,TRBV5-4,CASSPGGTGGYEQYF,TGTGCCAGCAGCCCGGGAGGGACAGGGGGATACGAGCAGTACTTC
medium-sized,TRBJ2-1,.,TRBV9,CASSAFSGDSYNEQFF,TGTGCCAGCAGCGCCTTTAGCGGAGACTCCTACAATGAGCAGTTCTTC
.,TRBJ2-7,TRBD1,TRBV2,CASRTEPGQGYEQYF,TGTGCCAGCAGGACAGAACCGGGACAGGGTTACGAGCAGTACTTC
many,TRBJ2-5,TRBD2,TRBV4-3,CASSLLAGGRETQYF,TGCGCCAGCAGCCTACTAGCGGGAGGGAGAGAGACCCAGTACTTC